This note documents a single T cell receptor (beta chain) sequence. Its antigen is not known. Profiling relied on immunoSEQ multiplex PCR, and the TCRdb table lists in-frame clones only, not all of them. The top ten clones hold roughly 4.5% of a sample with tens of thousands of clones, more than 75% of them seen once. The cohort excluded patients with autoimmune disease history or systemic immunosuppression. These data come from a study of OX40 agonist ivuxolimab in advanced cancers. In the study overall: Of the patients, three showed partial responses, one with hepatocellular carcinoma and two with cutaneous melanoma.

This CDR3 has 15 amino acids. The V segment lost 0 bases and the J segment 5 bases; nucleotides outside the gene matches: 9. From germline, CDR1 is GTSNPN and CDR2 SVGIG (reference sequence). General study findings and limits: Clonal expansion from baseline to week 6 occurred in both CD4+ and CD8+ T cells. Mean expanded clone counts were higher in CD8+ than CD4+ T cells.

The chain employs TRBV30 and TRBJ2-5, with 7 positions matching TRBD1. This clonotype originated in an adult with an advanced solid tumor such as melanoma, head and neck, liver or kidney cancer. The material sequenced was CD4+ or CD8+ T cells sorted from blood, taken in a trial of the OX40 agonist ivuxolimab. DNA for the CDR3: TGTGCCTGGAGTGTAACTAGGGGGCAGGGTGAGACCCAGTACTTC. Its protein is CAWSVTRGQGETQYF.